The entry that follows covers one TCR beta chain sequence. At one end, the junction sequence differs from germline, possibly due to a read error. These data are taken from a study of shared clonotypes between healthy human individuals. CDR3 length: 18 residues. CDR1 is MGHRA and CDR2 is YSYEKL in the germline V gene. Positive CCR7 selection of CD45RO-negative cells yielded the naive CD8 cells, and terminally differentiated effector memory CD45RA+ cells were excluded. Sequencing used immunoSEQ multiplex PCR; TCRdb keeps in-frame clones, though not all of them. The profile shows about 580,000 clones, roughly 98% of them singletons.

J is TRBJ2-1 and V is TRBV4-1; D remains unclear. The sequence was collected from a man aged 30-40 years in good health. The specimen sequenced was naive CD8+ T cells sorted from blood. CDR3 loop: CASSQDSVEILSHNEQFF. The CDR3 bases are TGCGCCAGCAGCCAAGATTCCGTAGAGATTCTCTCCCACAATGAGCAGTTCTTC.